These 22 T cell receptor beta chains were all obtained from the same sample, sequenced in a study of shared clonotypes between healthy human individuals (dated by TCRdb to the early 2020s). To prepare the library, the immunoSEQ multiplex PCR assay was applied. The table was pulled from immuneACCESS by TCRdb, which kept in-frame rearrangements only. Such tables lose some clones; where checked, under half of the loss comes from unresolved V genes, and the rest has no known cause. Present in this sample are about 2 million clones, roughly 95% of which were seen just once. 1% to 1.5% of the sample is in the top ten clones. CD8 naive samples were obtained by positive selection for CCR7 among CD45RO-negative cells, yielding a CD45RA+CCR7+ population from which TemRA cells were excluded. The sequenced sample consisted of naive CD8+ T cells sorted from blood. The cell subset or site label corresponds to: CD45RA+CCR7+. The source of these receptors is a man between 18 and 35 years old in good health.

The CDR3 region is CASSDDPSGIVSGELFF. The CDR3, as DNA: TGTGCCAGCAGTGATGACCCTAGCGGGATTGTATCCGGGGAGCTGTTTTTT. This chain joins TRBV6-1 and TRBJ2-2; 9 positions agree with TRBD2. The CDR3 length is 17 residues. Germline V gene sequence: CDR1 MNHNS, CDR2 SASEGT. V lost 3 bases, J lost 6 bases, and 11 bases stayed unmatched.

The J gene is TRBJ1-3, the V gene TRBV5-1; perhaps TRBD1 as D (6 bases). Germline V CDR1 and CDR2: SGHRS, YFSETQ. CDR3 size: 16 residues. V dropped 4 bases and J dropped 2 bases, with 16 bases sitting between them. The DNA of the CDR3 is TGCGCCAGCAGCGCCCAAGCAGGGGCCGCTGGAAACACCATATATTTT. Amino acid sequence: CASSAQAGAAGNTIYF. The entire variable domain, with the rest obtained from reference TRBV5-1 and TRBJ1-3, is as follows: KAGVTQTPRYLIKTRGQQVTLSCSPISGHRSVSWYQQTPGQGLQFLFEYFSETQRNKGNFPGRFSGRQFSNSRSEMNVSTLELGDSALYLCASSAQAGAAGNTIYFGEGSWLTVV.

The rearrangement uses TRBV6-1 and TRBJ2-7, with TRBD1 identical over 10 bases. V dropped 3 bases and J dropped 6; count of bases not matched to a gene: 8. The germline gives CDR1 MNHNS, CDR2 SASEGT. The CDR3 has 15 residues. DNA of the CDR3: TGTGCCAGCAGTGAGTGGGGGACAGGGGCTTTCGAGCAGTACTTC. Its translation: CASSEWGTGAFEQYF.

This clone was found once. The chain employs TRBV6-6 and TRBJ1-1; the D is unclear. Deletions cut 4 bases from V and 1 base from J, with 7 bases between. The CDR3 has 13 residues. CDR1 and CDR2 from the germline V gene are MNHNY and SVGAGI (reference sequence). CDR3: CASSWEWNTEAFF. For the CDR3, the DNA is TGTGCCAGCAGTTGGGAGTGGAACACTGAAGCTTTCTTT.

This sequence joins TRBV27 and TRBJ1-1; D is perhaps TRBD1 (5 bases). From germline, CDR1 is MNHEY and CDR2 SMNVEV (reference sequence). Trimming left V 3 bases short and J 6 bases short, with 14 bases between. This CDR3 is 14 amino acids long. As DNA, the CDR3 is TGTGCCAGCAGTTTGCGGCTCAGGGACGCTGAAGCTTTCTTT. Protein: CASSLRLRDAEAFF.

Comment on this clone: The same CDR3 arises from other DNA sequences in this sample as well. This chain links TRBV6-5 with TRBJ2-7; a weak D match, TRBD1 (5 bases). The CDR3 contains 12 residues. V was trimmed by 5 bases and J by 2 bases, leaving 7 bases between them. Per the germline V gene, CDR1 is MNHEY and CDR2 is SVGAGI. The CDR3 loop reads CASSTDTYEQYF. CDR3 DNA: TGTGCCAGCAGTACGGACACCTACGAGCAGTACTTC.

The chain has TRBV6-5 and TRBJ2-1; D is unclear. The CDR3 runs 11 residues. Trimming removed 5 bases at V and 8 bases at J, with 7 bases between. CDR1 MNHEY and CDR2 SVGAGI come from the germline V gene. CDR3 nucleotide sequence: TGTGCCAGCAGTGAACTCGATGAGCAGTTCTTC. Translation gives CASSELDEQFF.

The CDR3 region is CAIRGTGSYEQYF. The CDR3 DNA sequence: TGTGCCATCAGGGGGACAGGGAGCTACGAGCAGTACTTC. The chain has TRBV10-3 and TRBJ2-7; 9 bases map to TRBD1. V trimming: 6 bases; J trimming: 3 bases; junction bases outside the gene matches: 3. The length of the CDR3 is 13 residues. The germline gives CDR1 ENHRY, CDR2 SYGVKD.

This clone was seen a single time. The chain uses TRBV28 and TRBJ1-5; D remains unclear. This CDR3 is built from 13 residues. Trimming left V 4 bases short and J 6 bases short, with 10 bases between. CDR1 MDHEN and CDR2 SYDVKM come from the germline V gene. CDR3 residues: CASSYTPGQPQHF. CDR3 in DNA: TGTGCCAGCAGTTACACCCCGGGTCAGCCCCAGCATTTT.

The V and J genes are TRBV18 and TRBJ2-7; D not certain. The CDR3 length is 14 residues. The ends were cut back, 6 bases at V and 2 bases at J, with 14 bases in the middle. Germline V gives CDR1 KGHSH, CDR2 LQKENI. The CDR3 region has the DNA TGTGCCAGCTCCCCCCAGGAGAAAACCTACGAGCAGTACTTC. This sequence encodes CASSPQEKTYEQYF.

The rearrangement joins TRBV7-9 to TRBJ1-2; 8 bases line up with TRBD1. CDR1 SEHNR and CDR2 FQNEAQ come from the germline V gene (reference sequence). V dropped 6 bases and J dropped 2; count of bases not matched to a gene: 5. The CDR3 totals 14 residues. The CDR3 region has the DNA TGTGCCAGCAGGGGGTCAGGGGGCAACTATGGCTACACCTTC. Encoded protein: CASRGSGGNYGYTF.

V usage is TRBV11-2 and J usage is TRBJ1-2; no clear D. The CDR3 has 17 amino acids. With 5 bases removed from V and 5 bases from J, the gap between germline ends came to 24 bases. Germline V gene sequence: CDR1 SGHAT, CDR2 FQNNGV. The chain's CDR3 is CASSPGVGSYPSYGYTF. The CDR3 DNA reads TGTGCCAGCAGCCCCGGGGTCGGGAGTTACCCTTCTTATGGCTACACCTTC.

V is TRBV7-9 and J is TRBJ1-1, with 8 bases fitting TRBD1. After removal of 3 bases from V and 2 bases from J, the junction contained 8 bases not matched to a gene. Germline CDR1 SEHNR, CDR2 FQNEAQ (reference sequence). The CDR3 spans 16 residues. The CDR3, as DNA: TGTGCCAGCAGCTTGGACAGGGTGGGGCTAAACACTGAAGCTTTCTTT. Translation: CASSLDRVGLNTEAFF.

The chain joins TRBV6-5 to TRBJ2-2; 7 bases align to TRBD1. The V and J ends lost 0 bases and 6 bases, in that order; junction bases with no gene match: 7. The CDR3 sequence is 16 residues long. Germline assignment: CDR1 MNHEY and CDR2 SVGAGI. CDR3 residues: CASSYSTGQWAGELFF. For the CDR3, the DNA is TGTGCCAGCAGTTACTCGACGGGACAGTGGGCCGGGGAGCTGTTTTTT.

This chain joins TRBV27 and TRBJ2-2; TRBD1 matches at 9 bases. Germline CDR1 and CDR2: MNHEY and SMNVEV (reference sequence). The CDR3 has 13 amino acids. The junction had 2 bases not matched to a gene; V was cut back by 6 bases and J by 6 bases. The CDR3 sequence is CASRDRGAGELFF. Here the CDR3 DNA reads TGTGCCAGCAGGGACAGGGGTGCCGGGGAGCTGTTTTTT.

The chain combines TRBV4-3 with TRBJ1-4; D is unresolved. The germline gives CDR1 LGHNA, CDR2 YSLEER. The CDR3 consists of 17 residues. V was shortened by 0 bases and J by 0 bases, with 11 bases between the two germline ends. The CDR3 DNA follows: TGCGCCAGCAGCCAAGATACCAGCCTAGCAACTAATGAAAAACTGTTTTTT. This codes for CASSQDTSLATNEKLFF.

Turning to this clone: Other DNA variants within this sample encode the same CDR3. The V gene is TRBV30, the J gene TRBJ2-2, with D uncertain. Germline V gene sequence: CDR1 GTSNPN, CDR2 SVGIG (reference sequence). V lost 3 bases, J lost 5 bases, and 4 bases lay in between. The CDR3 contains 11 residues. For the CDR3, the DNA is TGTGCCTGGAGCGTGACCGGGGAGCTGTTTTTT. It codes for CAWSVTGELFF.

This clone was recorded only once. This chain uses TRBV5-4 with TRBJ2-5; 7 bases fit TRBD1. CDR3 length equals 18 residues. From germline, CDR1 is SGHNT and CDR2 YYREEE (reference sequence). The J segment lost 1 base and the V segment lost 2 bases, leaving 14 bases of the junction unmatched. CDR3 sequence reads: CASSFGMGTDKTQETQYF. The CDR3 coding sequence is TGTGCCAGCAGCTTTGGGATGGGGACAGACAAGACCCAAGAGACCCAGTACTTC.

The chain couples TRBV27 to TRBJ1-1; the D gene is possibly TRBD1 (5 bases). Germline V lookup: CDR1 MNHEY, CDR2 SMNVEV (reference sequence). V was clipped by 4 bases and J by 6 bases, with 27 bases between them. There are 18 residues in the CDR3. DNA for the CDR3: TGTGCCAGCAGTTCAAACCCCGGGACGCCCGGTTGGTTTGCTGAAGCTTTCTTT. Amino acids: CASSSNPGTPGWFAEAFF.

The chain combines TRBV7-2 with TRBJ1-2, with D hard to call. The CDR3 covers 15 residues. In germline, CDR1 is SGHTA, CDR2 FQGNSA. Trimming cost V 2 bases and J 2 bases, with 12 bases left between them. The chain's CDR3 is CASSLQSVSNYGYTF. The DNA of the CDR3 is TGTGCCAGCAGCTTACAGTCAGTGTCCAACTATGGCTACACCTTC.

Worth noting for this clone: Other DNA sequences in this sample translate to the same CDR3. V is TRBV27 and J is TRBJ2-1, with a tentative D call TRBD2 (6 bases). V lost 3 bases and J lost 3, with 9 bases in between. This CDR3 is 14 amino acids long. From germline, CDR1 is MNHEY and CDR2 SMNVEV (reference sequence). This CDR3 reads CASSLGGFYNEQFF. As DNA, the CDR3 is TGTGCCAGCAGTTTGGGGGGATTCTACAATGAGCAGTTCTTC.

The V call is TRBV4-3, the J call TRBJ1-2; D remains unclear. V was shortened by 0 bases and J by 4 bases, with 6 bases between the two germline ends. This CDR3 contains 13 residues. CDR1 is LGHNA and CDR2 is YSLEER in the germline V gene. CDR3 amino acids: CASSQDGVYGYTF. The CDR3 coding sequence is TGCGCCAGCAGCCAAGACGGTGTCTATGGCTACACCTTC.